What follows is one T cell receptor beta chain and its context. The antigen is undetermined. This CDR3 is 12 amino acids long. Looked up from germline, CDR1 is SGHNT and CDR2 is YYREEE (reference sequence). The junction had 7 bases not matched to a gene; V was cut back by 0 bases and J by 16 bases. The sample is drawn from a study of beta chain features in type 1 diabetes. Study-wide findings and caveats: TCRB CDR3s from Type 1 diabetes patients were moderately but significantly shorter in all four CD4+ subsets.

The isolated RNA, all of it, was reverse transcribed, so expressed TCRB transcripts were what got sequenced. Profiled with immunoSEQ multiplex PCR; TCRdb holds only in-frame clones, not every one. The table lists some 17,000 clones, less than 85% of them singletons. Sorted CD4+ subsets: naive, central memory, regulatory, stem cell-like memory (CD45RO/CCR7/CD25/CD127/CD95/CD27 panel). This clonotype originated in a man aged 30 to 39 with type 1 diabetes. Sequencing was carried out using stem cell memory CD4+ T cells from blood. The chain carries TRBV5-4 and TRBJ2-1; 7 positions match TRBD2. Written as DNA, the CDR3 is TGTGCCAGCAGCTTGGAAAGAGCGGGGCCATTCTTC. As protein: CASSLERAGPFF.